The 8 T cell receptor beta chains in this list originate from one sample, sequenced in a study of cytomegalovirus exposure and HLA in healthy donors. Both 60 Vbeta primers and 13 Jbeta primers went into the PCR. Only in-frame clones appear in the TCRdb table, and some are missing; sequencing was by immunoSEQ multiplex PCR. The sample lists roughly 100,000 clones, approximately 80% occurring once. Specimen: PBMCs. All receptors come from a woman in her forties in good health and CMV-seronegative.

The chain has TRBV10-3 and TRBJ1-5; D is unresolved. Trimming shortened V by 4 bases and J by 2 bases, and 3 bases separated the two germline ends. CDR1 and CDR2 (germline): ENHRY, SYGVKD. This CDR3 is 12 amino acids long. The chain's CDR3 is CAISGGNQPQHF. The DNA of the CDR3 is TGTGCCATCAGTGGCGGCAATCAGCCCCAGCATTTT.

This chain links TRBV27 with TRBJ1-5, with unresolved D. Per germline, CDR1 MNHEY and CDR2 SMNVEV (reference sequence). This CDR3 is 14 amino acids long. The V gene lost 3 bases and the J gene lost 6 bases, with 12 bases spanning the gap. The CDR3 nucleotides read TGTGCCAGCAGTTTTTTCGGTGCGGGTCAGCCCCAGCATTTT. It translates to CASSFFGAGQPQHF.

The V and J genes are TRBV7-9 and TRBJ1-4; 10 nucleotides match TRBD1. This CDR3 is 16 amino acids long. With 5 bases clipped from V and 7 bases from J, the junction kept 10 bases outside the gene matches. Germline values: CDR1 SEHNR, CDR2 FQNEAQ (reference sequence). The CDR3 sequence is CASSEDRGILFEKLFF. The CDR3 region has the DNA TGTGCCAGCAGCGAGGACAGGGGGATCTTGTTTGAAAAACTGTTTTTT.

Of note for this clone: The DNA is omitted, as the CDR3 cannot be located on it reliably, and the CDR3 follows TCRdb's listing. The genes are TRBV12-1 and TRBJ2-7; the table assigns TRBD1, which was not confirmed against the DNA. TRBV12-1 is a pseudogene locus. The CDR3 is 14 amino acids in total, end residues counted. The CDR3 is CASSFGQGIYEQYF.

The chain's CDR3 is CASSYSGTGKGYEQYF. CDR3 DNA sequence: TGTGCCAGCAGTTACTCCGGGACAGGGAAGGGGTACGAGCAGTACTTC. This chain links TRBV6-5 with TRBJ2-7, with TRBD1 matching 9 bases. This CDR3 spans 16 amino acids. J was trimmed by 4 bases and V by 0 bases; bases with no gene match: 7. Germline CDR1 is MNHEY and CDR2 is SVGAGI.

J is TRBJ2-7 and V is TRBV9; TRBD1 might be the D (7 bases). The CDR3 sequence is 13 residues long. V was trimmed by 3 bases and J by 3 bases, leaving 10 bases between them. Germline assignment: CDR1 SGDLS and CDR2 YYNGEE. DNA of the CDR3: TGTGCCAGCAGCGGACAGGGAGGCTACGAGCAGTACTTC. As protein: CASSGQGGYEQYF.

The genes are TRBV6-5 and TRBJ1-2; D might be TRBD1 (5 bases). Germline V CDR1 and CDR2: MNHEY, SVGAGI. V was trimmed by 0 bases and J by 4 bases, leaving 9 bases between them. There are 14 residues in the CDR3. In nucleotides, the CDR3 is TGTGCCAGCAGTTACTCGCGACAGACCTATGGCTACACCTTC. It yields the protein CASSYSRQTYGYTF.

The chain has TRBV7-8 and TRBJ1-6; D possibly corresponds to TRBD1 (6 bases). The V gene lost 1 base and the J gene lost 5 bases, with 18 bases spanning the gap. The CDR3 has 18 amino acids. From germline, CDR1 is SGHVS and CDR2 FQNEAQ. The CDR3 reads CASSLVGQTGSDNSPLHF. The CDR3 nucleotides read TGTGCCAGCAGCTTAGTAGGGCAAACAGGGAGCGATAATTCACCCCTCCACTTT.